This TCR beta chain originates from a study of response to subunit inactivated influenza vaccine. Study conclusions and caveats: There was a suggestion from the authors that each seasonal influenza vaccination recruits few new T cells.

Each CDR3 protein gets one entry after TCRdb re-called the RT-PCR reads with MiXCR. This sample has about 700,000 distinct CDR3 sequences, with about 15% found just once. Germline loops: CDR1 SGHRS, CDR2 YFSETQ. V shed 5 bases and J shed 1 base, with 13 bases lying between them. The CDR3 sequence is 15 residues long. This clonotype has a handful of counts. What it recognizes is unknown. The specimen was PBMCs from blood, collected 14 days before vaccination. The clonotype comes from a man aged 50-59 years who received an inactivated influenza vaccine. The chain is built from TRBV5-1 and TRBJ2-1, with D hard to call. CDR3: CASRTRSGSYNEQFF. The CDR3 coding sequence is TGCGCCAGCAGGACCAGGTCGGGTTCCTACAATGAGCAGTTCTTC. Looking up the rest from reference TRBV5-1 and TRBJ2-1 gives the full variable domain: KAGVTQTPRYLIKTRGQQVTLSCSPISGHRSVSWYQQTPGQGLQFLFEYFSETQRNKGNFPGRFSGRQFSNSRSEMNVSTLELGDSALYLCASRTRSGSYNEQFFGPGTRLTVL.